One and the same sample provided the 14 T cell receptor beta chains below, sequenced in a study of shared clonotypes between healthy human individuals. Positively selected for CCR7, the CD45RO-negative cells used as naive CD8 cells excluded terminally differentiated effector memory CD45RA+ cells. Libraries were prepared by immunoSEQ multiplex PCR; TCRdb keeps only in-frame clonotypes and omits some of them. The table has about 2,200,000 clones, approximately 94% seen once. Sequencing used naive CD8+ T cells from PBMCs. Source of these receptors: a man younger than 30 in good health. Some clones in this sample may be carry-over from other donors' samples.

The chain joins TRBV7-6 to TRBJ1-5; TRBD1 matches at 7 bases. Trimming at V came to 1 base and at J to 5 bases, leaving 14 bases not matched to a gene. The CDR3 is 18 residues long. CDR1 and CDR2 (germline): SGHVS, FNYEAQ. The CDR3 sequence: CASSLVPTQGDWDQPQHF. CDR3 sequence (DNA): TGTGCCAGCAGCTTAGTCCCGACCCAGGGGGACTGGGATCAGCCCCAGCATTTT. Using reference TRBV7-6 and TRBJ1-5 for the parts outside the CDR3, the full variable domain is GAGVSQSPRYKVTKRGQDVALRCDPISGHVSLYWYRQALGQGPEFLTYFNYEAQQDKSGLPNDRFSAERPEGSISTLTIQRTEQRDSAMYRCASSLVPTQGDWDQPQHFGDGTRLSIL.

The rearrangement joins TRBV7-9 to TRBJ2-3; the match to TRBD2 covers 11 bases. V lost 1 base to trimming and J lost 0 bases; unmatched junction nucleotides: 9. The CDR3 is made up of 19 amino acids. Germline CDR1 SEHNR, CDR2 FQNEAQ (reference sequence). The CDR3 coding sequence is TGTGCCAGCAGCTTAGAACTAGCGGGAGTGGAAAGTAGCACAGATACGCAGTATTTT. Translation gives CASSLELAGVESSTDTQYF.

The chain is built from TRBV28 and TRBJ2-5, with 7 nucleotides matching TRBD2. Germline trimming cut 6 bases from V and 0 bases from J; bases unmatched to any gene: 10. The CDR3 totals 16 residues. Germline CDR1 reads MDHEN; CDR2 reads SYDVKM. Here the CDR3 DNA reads TGTGCCAGCAGGCAAAGACTAGCCGCCTACCAAGAGACCCAGTACTTC. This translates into CASRQRLAAYQETQYF.

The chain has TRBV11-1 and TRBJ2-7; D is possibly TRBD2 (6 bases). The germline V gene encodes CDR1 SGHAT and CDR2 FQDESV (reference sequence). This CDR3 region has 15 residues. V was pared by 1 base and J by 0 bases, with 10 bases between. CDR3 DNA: TGTGCCAGCAGCTTAGAGACCGGGAGCTCCTACGAGCAGTACTTC. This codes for CASSLETGSSYEQYF.

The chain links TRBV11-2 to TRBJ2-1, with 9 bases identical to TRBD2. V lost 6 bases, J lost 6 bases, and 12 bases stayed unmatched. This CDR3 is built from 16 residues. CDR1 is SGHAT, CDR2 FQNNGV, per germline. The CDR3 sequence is CASSYTVAGVSNEQFF. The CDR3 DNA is TGTGCCAGCAGTTATACCGTAGCGGGAGTTTCCAATGAGCAGTTCTTC.

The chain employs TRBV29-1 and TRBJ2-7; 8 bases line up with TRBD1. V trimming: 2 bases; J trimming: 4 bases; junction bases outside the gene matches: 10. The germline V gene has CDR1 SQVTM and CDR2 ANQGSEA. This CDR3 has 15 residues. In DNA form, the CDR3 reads TGCAGCGTTGAAACGGCAGGGGGCTTTTCGTACGAGCAGTACTTC. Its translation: CSVETAGGFSYEQYF.

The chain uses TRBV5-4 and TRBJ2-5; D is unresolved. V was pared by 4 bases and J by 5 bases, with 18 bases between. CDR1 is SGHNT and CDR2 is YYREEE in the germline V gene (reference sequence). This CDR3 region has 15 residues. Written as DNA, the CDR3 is TGTGCCAGCAGCCCGGAGTCGGGCACCGCGGAGACCCAGTACTTC. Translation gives CASSPESGTAETQYF.

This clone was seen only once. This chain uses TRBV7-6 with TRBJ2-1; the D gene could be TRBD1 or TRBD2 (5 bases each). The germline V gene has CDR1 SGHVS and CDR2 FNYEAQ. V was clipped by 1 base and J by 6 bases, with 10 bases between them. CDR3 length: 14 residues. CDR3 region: CASSLGWDPNEQFF. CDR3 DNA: TGTGCCAGCAGCTTAGGTTGGGACCCCAATGAGCAGTTCTTC.

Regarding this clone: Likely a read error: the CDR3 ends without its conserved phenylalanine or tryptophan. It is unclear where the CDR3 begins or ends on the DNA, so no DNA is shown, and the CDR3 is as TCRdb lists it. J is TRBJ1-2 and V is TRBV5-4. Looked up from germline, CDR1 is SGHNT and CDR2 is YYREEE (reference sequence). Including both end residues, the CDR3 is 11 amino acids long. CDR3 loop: CASSLHRNRED.

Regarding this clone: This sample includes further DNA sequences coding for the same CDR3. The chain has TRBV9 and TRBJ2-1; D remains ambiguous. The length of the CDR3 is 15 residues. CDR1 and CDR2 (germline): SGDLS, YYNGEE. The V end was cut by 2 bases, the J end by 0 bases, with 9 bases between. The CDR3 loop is CASSVAVSSYNEQFF. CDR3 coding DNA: TGTGCCAGCAGCGTGGCGGTTAGCTCCTACAATGAGCAGTTCTTC. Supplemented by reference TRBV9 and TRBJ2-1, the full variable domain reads DSGVTQTPKHLITATGQRVTLRCSPRSGDLSVYWYQQSLDQGLQFLIQYYNGEERAKGNILERFSAQQFPDLHSELNLSSLELGDSALYFCASSVAVSSYNEQFFGPGTRLTVL.

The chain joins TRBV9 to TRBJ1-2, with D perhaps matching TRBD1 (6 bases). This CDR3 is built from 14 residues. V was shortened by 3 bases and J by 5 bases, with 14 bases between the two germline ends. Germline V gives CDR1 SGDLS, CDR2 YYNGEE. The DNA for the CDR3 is TGTGCCAGCAGCGCCTGGGGGACACCTTATGGCTACACCTTC. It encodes CASSAWGTPYGYTF.

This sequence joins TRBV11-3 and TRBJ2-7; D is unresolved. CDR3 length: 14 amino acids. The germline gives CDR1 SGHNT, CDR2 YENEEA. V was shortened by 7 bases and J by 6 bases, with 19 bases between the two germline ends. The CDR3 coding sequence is TGTGCCAGCATCCTCAACCCCCAAGTTGGCGAGCAGTACTTC. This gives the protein CASILNPQVGEQYF.

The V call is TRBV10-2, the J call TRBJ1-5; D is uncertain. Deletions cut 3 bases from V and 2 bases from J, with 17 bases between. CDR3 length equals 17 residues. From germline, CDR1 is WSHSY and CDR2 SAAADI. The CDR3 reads CASSDSSAGGGNQPQHF. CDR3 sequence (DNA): TGCGCCAGCAGTGATTCTTCCGCAGGTGGAGGCAATCAGCCCCAGCATTTT.

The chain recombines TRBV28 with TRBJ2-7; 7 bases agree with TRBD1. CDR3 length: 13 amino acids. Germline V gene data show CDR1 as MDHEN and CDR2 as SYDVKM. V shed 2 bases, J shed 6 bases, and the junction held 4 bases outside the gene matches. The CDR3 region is CASSLASGGEQYF. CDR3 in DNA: TGTGCCAGCAGTTTAGCGTCAGGGGGCGAGCAGTACTTC.